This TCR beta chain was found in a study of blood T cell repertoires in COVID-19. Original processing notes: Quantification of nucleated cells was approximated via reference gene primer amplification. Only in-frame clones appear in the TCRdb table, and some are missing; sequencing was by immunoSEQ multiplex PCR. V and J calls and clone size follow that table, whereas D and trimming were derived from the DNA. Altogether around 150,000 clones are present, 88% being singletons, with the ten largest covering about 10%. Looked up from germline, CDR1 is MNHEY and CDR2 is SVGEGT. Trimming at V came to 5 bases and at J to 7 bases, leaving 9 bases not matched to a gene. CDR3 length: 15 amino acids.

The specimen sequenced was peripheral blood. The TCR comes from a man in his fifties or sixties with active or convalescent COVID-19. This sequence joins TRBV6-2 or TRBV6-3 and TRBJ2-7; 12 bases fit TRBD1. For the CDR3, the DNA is TGTGCCAGCAGTACGTCCGGGACAGGGGGCCAGGAGCAGTACTTC. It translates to CASSTSGTGGQEQYF.